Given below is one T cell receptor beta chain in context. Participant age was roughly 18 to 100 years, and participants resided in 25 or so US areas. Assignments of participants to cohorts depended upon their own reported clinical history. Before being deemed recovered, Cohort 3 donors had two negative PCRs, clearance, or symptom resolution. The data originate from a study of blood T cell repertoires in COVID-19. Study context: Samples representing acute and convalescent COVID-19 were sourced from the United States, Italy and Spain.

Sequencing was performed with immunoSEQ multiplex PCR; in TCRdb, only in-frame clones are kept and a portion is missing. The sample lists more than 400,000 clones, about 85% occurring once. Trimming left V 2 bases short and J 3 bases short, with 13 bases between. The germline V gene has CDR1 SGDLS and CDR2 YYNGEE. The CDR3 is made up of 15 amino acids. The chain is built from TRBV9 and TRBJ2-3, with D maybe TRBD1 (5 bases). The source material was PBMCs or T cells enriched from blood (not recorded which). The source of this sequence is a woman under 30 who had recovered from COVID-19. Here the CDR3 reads CASSVDSSRTDTQYF. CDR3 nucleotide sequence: TGTGCCAGCAGCGTCGACAGCTCCCGGACAGATACGCAGTATTTT.